This TCR beta chain stems from a study of blood T cell dynamics during melanoma immunotherapy. At the level of the study: Standard first-line treatment here was pembrolizumab or nivolumab plus ipilimumab in metastatic melanoma.

This CDR3 region has 13 residues. Germline V lookup: CDR1 ENHRY, CDR2 SYGVKD. Concerning this clone itself: Germline and junction disagree at one end, which may indicate a read error.

Here immunoSEQ multiplex PCR was the method, and the copy in TCRdb shows in-frame clones only, minus some. The sample shows about 13,000 clones, 89% of them seen only once. Time point specified: pre-treatment baseline. The V call is TRBV10-3, the J call TRBJ2-7; D is uncertain. The TCR comes from a human donor with melanoma. The sample in question was blood, obtained from a patient treated with checkpoint blockade. The CDR3 bases are TGTGCCAGCAGTTACGCCAATCAGTACGAGCAGTACTTC. It codes for CASSYANQYEQYF.